The 16 T cell receptor beta chains below come from one sample, sequenced in a study of blood T cell repertoires in COVID-19. Using immunoSEQ multiplex PCR, the repertoire was profiled, and TCRdb retains in-frame clones only, with some absent. There are about 62,000 clones in the sample; roughly nine tenths occur only once, and over 15% lies in the top ten. The sequenced sample consisted of peripheral blood. The receptors derive from a woman aged 55-70 years with COVID-19, enrolled during active disease.

The chain employs TRBV9 and TRBJ1-1, with 7 bases identical to TRBD1. Germline loops: CDR1 SGDLS, CDR2 YYNGEE. The CDR3 runs 16 residues. V was pared by 6 bases and J by 1 base, with 12 bases of the junction left unmatched. Written as DNA, the CDR3 is TGTGCCAGCACCCGGGAGACAGGGTCCCCGAACACTGAAGCTTTCTTT. This translates into CASTRETGSPNTEAFF.

V is TRBV3-1 (or the pseudogene TRBV3-2) and J is TRBJ2-1; 9 nucleotides align to TRBD2. Germline lookup yields CDR1 LGHDT and CDR2 YNNKEL (reference sequence). V gave up 3 bases and J gave up 4 bases; unmatched junction bases: 4. This CDR3 is 15 amino acids long. CDR3 in DNA: TGTGCCAGCAGCCATAGCGGGAGAGCTTACAATGAGCAGTTCTTC. Translated: CASSHSGRAYNEQFF.

The chain employs TRBV3-1 (or the pseudogene TRBV3-2) and TRBJ2-3, with 7 bases fitting TRBD2. Germline V lookup: CDR1 LGHDT, CDR2 YNNKEL (reference sequence). The CDR3 has 16 residues. The J segment lost 2 bases and the V segment lost 4 bases, leaving 9 bases of the junction unmatched. CDR3 bases: TGTGCCAGCAGCCCCCAATGGCGGGACTACACAGATACGCAGTATTTT. The encoded protein is CASSPQWRDYTDTQYF.

The rearrangement uses TRBV24-1 and TRBJ2-2, with D perhaps matching TRBD1 (6 bases). In germline, CDR1 is KGHDR, CDR2 SFDVKD. The germline V and J ends were trimmed by 4 bases and 11 bases, with 10 bases remaining between them. This CDR3 comprises 12 residues. The CDR3 DNA sequence: TGTGCCACCAGTGACTCGGACAGAGAGCTGTTTTTT. Its protein is CATSDSDRELFF.

The chain is built from TRBV9 and TRBJ2-7; no definite D call. The germline V and J ends were trimmed by 3 bases and 4 bases, with 8 bases remaining between them. Per the germline V gene, CDR1 is SGDLS and CDR2 is YYNGEE. This CDR3 contains 12 residues. The CDR3 DNA reads TGTGCCAGCAGCGGCGATACTTACGAGCAGTACTTC. This translates into CASSGDTYEQYF.

This sequence joins TRBV4-3 and TRBJ1-1, with 10 nucleotides matching TRBD1. This CDR3 is built from 14 residues. Trimming at V came to 4 bases and at J to 4 bases, leaving 3 bases not matched to a gene. Germline values: CDR1 LGHNA, CDR2 YSLEER. This CDR3 reads CASSRRTGGTEAFF. The CDR3 coding sequence is TGCGCCAGCAGCCGGAGGACAGGGGGCACTGAAGCTTTCTTT.

The genes are TRBV19 and TRBJ2-7; no clear D gene. From germline, CDR1 is LNHDA and CDR2 SQIVND (reference sequence). With 9 bases removed from V and 0 bases from J, the gap between germline ends came to 21 bases. There are 16 residues in the CDR3. Here the CDR3 reads CASHPVGGTLSYEQYF. The DNA of the CDR3 is TGTGCCAGCCATCCCGTTGGCGGAACCCTCTCCTACGAGCAGTACTTC.

The chain employs TRBV25-1 and TRBJ2-7, with 10 positions matching TRBD1. CDR1 MGHDK and CDR2 SYGVNS come from the germline V gene. The trim removed 3 bases at V and 4 bases at J, leaving 3 bases unmatched. The CDR3 loop spans 14 amino acids. The CDR3 loop reads CASSEDRGEYEQYF. DNA of the CDR3: TGTGCCAGCAGTGAGGACAGGGGGGAATACGAGCAGTACTTC.

V gene TRBV5-4 combines with J gene TRBJ2-1; 11 bases line up with TRBD2. The CDR3 covers 16 residues. Germline V gene lookup returns CDR1 SGHNT and CDR2 YYREEE (reference sequence). V gave up 0 bases and J gave up 8 bases; unmatched junction bases: 7. The CDR3 protein is CASSLGILAGGHEQFF. In DNA form, the CDR3 reads TGTGCCAGCAGCTTGGGGATTCTAGCGGGAGGCCATGAGCAGTTCTTC.

This sequence joins TRBV27 and TRBJ1-1; weak D call: TRBD1 (6 bases). From germline, CDR1 is MNHEY and CDR2 SMNVEV (reference sequence). The CDR3 totals 14 residues. The V and J ends lost 5 bases and 6 bases respectively, with 16 bases between them. The CDR3 sequence: CASSPSTGTAEAFF. The CDR3 nucleotides are TGTGCCAGCAGTCCCTCAACAGGGACCGCTGAAGCTTTCTTT.

The chain couples TRBV6-5 to TRBJ1-3; weak D call: TRBD1 (5 bases). The V gene's germline CDR1 is MNHEY and CDR2 SVGAGI. This CDR3 has 15 residues. Between the trimmed V and J ends, which lost 0 bases and 3 bases, there was a span of 9 bases. Written as DNA, the CDR3 is TGTGCCAGCAGTTACTCGATAGGGGTTGGAAACACCATATATTTT. It specifies CASSYSIGVGNTIYF.

This chain connects TRBV24-1 to TRBJ2-2, with 13 bases aligning to TRBD2. J was trimmed by 1 base and V by 4 bases; bases with no gene match: 2. Germline V gene data show CDR1 as KGHDR and CDR2 as SFDVKD. This CDR3 is 17 amino acids long. CDR3 sequence reads: CATSDRLAGGNTGELFF. The CDR3 DNA follows: TGTGCCACCAGTGACAGACTAGCGGGAGGGAACACCGGGGAGCTGTTTTTT.

The chain joins TRBV2 to TRBJ2-3; D may be TRBD2 (5 bases). Germline V lookup: CDR1 SNHLY, CDR2 FYNNEI. V shed 5 bases and J shed 0 bases, with 12 bases lying between them. CDR3 length: 15 residues. The CDR3 region is CASSKLVSSTDTQYF. The CDR3 coding sequence is TGTGCCAGCAGTAAACTAGTTTCTAGCACAGATACGCAGTATTTT.

This chain uses TRBV24-1 with TRBJ1-5; TRBD1 might be the D (5 bases). This CDR3 has 13 amino acids. CDR1 is KGHDR and CDR2 is SFDVKD in the germline V gene. V was shortened by 3 bases and J by 4 bases, with 6 bases between the two germline ends. Here the CDR3 DNA reads TGTGCCACCAGTGATACAGGAAATCAGCCCCAGCATTTT. Translation: CATSDTGNQPQHF.

The rearrangement links TRBV30 to TRBJ2-1; unclear D gene. The CDR3 is made up of 14 amino acids. Per germline, CDR1 GTSNPN and CDR2 SVGIG (reference sequence). V was pared by 4 bases and J by 5 bases, with 15 bases between. DNA of the CDR3: TGTGCCTGGACGAAGTGGGCTGGCGACAATGAGCAGTTCTTC. It translates to CAWTKWAGDNEQFF.

The table lists this clone with a count of one. The V gene is TRBV6-5, the J gene TRBJ1-1; 10 nucleotides agree with TRBD1. Germline loops: CDR1 MNHEY, CDR2 SVGAGI. The CDR3 is 13 amino acids. The trim removed 4 bases at V and 6 bases at J, leaving 2 bases unmatched. Here the CDR3 reads CASSLTGGPEAFF. In nucleotides, the CDR3 is TGTGCCAGCAGTTTGACAGGGGGCCCTGAAGCTTTCTTT.